The sequence of this T cell receptor (beta chain) was determined in a study of siplizumab effects on memory and regulatory T cells. Repertoires were generated with immunoSEQ multiplex PCR, while TCRdb's copy carries only in-frame clones and drops some. This table holds fewer than 100,000 clones, around 93% found once. There are 14 residues in the CDR3. Germline lookup yields CDR1 SQVTM and CDR2 ANQGSEA. The ends were cut back, 3 bases at V and 4 bases at J, with 15 bases in the middle. The receptor was derived from a human donor in good health. This chain links TRBV29-1 with TRBJ2-5; TRBD2 is a possible D gene (5 bases). Sequenced input: CD8+ T cells sorted from blood. In DNA form, the CDR3 reads TGCAGCGTTGAGGGGTTTTGGGAGAGAGAGACCCAGTACTTC. Translation: CSVEGFWERETQYF.